These 32 T cell receptor beta chains were all obtained from the same sample, sequenced in a study of blood T cells in healthy people across ages. Primers used in a second PCR of about 7 to 11 cycles were a sample-barcoded 5' primer and a J-beta primer mix. In TCRdb, the 5' RACE reads were re-called with MiXCR into one record per CDR3 protein. The sample lists about 780,000 distinct CDR3 sequences; about 42% were seen once. Sequencing input: blood. The receptors come from a man at least 80 years old in good health.

The chain carries TRBV7-9 and TRBJ2-7, with TRBD2 matching 12 bases. V gave up 0 bases and J gave up 4 bases; unmatched junction bases: 16. This CDR3 region has 20 residues. CDR1 SEHNR and CDR2 FQNEAQ come from the germline V gene (reference sequence). In DNA, the CDR3 is TGTGCCAGCAGCTTAGCGGCCGGGACTAGCGGGTATACATACAAGTACGAGCAGTACTTC. It yields the protein CASSLAAGTSGYTYKYEQYF.

The CDR3 DNA follows: TGCGCCAGCAGCCAAGCGACCTGGGGCTCCAATGAGCAGTTCTTC. Residues: CASSQATWGSNEQFF. This chain links TRBV4-3 with TRBJ2-1, with D possibly TRBD1 on 5 matching bases. Germline-derived CDR1 and CDR2 are LGHNA and YSLEER. This CDR3 comprises 15 residues. Trimming left V 1 base short and J 6 bases short, with 13 bases between.

The chain carries TRBV3-1 and TRBJ2-1; D is ambiguous. CDR1 and CDR2 (germline): LGHDT, YNNKEL (reference sequence). Trimming left V 1 base short and J 5 bases short, with 15 bases between. The CDR3 runs 16 residues. CDR3 sequence (DNA): TGTGCCAGCAGCCAAGCAGTGCAGGTCGAAAACAATGAGCAGTTCTTC. This gives the protein CASSQAVQVENNEQFF.

In regard to this clonotype: A much larger clone differs from this one at a single base, so this may be a read error. This chain uses TRBV12-3 or TRBV12-4 with TRBJ2-1; 13 bases align to TRBD2. The CDR3 is 16 amino acids. CDR3 DNA sequence: TGTGCCAGCAGTAGGACCGGGACTAGCGGGAACAATGGGCAGTTCTTC. This sequence encodes CASSRTGTSGNNGQFF.

This chain connects TRBV25-1 to TRBJ2-7; either TRBD1 or TRBD2 may fit D (5 bases each). Germline loops: CDR1 MGHDK, CDR2 SYGVNS. The CDR3 is 13 amino acids. With 8 bases removed from V and 4 bases from J, the gap between germline ends came to 15 bases. In nucleotides, the CDR3 is TGTGCCAGCGGAAGGGGAGTCGAATACGAGCAGTACTTC. It is translated as CASGRGVEYEQYF.

This clonotype has a handful of counts. V is TRBV24-1 and J is TRBJ2-3, with no clear D. Germline-derived CDR1 and CDR2 are KGHDR and SFDVKD. V gave up 3 bases and J gave up 6 bases, with 9 bases separating them. CDR3 length: 13 amino acids. The CDR3 sequence is CATSDGPTDTQYF. CDR3 in DNA: TGTGCCACCAGTGATGGCCCCACGGATACGCAGTATTTT.

The chain links TRBV15 to TRBJ1-5; 10 bases align to TRBD1. V shed 5 bases and J 0 bases; nucleotides not matched to a gene: 7. CDR1 and CDR2 (germline): LNHNV, YYDKDF (reference sequence). The CDR3 contains 17 residues. CDR3 residues: CATSARDRGLSNQPQHF. CDR3 bases: TGTGCCACCAGCGCCCGGGACAGGGGACTTAGCAATCAGCCCCAGCATTTT.

This chain links TRBV19 with TRBJ2-5, with 11 bases aligning to TRBD2. The CDR3 has 15 residues. Germline CDR1 reads LNHDA; CDR2 reads SQIVND (reference sequence). V lost 5 bases to trimming and J lost 11 bases; unmatched junction nucleotides: 13. The DNA of the CDR3 is TGTGCCAGTAGTCTCATAGCGGGAGGGTTGAATGAGCAGTACTTC. This sequence encodes CASSLIAGGLNEQYF.

V is TRBV15 and J is TRBJ2-1; the D gene is possibly TRBD1 (5 bases). CDR1 is LNHNV and CDR2 is YYDKDF in the germline V gene (reference sequence). CDR3 length: 16 amino acids. With 1 base removed from V and 7 bases from J, the gap between germline ends came to 17 bases. The CDR3 bases are TGTGCCACCAGCAGAGGATTAAGGGGATGGGGAAATGAGCAGTTCTTC. It is translated as CATSRGLRGWGNEQFF.

This clonotype was observed a few times. CDR3 amino acids: CSARVEIAGSYEQYF. The CDR3 DNA is TGCAGTGCTAGAGTGGAGATAGCGGGTTCCTACGAGCAGTACTTC. The rearrangement uses TRBV20-1 and TRBJ2-7; 7 nucleotides line up with TRBD2. The CDR3 has 15 residues. Germline-derived CDR1 and CDR2 are DFQATT and SNEGSKA (reference sequence). The J segment lost 1 base and the V segment lost 1 base, leaving 7 bases of the junction unmatched.

The rearrangement uses TRBV6-5 and TRBJ1-2; TRBD1 agrees at 7 bases. This CDR3 spans 13 amino acids. V was pared by 6 bases and J by 3 bases, with 4 bases of the junction left unmatched. CDR1 is MNHEY and CDR2 is SVGAGI in the germline V gene. The CDR3 nucleotides read TGTGCCAGCAGGACAGGGTCGGACTATGGCTACACCTTC. This encodes CASRTGSDYGYTF.

This clonotype was found many times. V is TRBV7-9 and J is TRBJ2-5; no reliable D call. The germline V and J ends were trimmed by 1 base and 5 bases, with 14 bases remaining between them. There are 15 residues in the CDR3. The V gene's germline CDR1 is SEHNR and CDR2 FQNEAQ (reference sequence). The CDR3 sequence: CASSLDSAPGETQYF. The CDR3 DNA sequence: TGTGCCAGCAGCTTAGATTCCGCGCCCGGTGAGACCCAGTACTTC. Filled out from reference TRBV7-9 and TRBJ2-5, the complete variable domain reads DTGVSQNPRHKITKRGQNVTFRCDPISEHNRLYWYRQTLGQGPEFLTYFQNEAQLEKSRLLSDRFSAERPKGSFSTLEIQRTEQGDSAMYLCASSLDSAPGETQYFGPGTRLLVL.

In this sample, this clonotype turned up once. The rearrangement joins TRBV7-2 to TRBJ2-7; D not certain. V lost 3 bases to trimming and J lost 2 bases, with 14 bases between them. In germline, CDR1 is SGHTA, CDR2 FQGNSA. The CDR3 sequence is 15 residues long. The CDR3 loop is CASSFWTKGTYEQYF. The CDR3 DNA follows: TGTGCCAGCAGCTTCTGGACGAAAGGTACCTACGAGCAGTACTTC.

This clonotype was counted a few times. The V call is TRBV28, the J call TRBJ2-7, with TRBD2 matching 13 bases. J was trimmed by 2 bases and V by 4 bases; bases with no gene match: 5. Germline CDR1 reads MDHEN; CDR2 reads SYDVKM. CDR3 length: 16 amino acids. The CDR3 sequence is CASSSLTSGRPYEQYF. The CDR3, as DNA: TGTGCCAGCAGTTCGTTGACTAGCGGGAGGCCCTACGAGCAGTACTTC.

This chain uses TRBV4-2 with TRBJ2-7; D is unclear. The CDR3 loop spans 14 amino acids. The germline CDR1 and CDR2 sequences are LGHNA and YNFKEQ. Trimming took 6 bases from V and 1 from J, leaving 13 bases between them. The CDR3 reads CASRRERGSYEQYF. DNA for the CDR3: TGTGCCAGCAGACGAGAAAGAGGATCCTACGAGCAGTACTTC.

The chain has TRBV29-1 and TRBJ2-3; 8 bases agree with TRBD2. This CDR3 region has 14 residues. Germline V gene data show CDR1 as SQVTM and CDR2 as ANQGSEA. The junction had 10 bases not matched to a gene; V was cut back by 6 bases and J by 5 bases. The DNA for the CDR3 is TGCAGCGTAGCCACTAGCGGAGGGGGAGATACGCAGTATTTT. It is translated as CSVATSGGGDTQYF.

The chain carries TRBV7-9 and TRBJ2-5; the D is unclear. Trimming shortened V by 3 bases and J by 3 bases, and 8 bases separated the two germline ends. Germline lookup yields CDR1 SEHNR and CDR2 FQNEAQ (reference sequence). The CDR3 sequence is 13 residues long. Here the CDR3 reads CASSFFGEETQYF. The CDR3 nucleotides are TGTGCCAGCAGCTTTTTTGGGGAAGAGACCCAGTACTTC.

In regard to this clonotype: Possible read error: a much larger clone is one base away. V usage is TRBV6-6 and J usage is TRBJ2-7; D gene uncertain. This CDR3 region has 11 residues. Germline CDR1 reads MNHNY; CDR2 reads SVGAGI (reference sequence). Trimming took 6 bases from V and 0 from J, leaving 3 bases between them. This CDR3 reads CASRNSYEQYF. CDR3 bases: TGTGCCAGCAGGAACTCCTACGAGCAGTACTTC.

The sample holds many counts of this clonotype. The V and J genes are TRBV28 and TRBJ1-2; 7 positions agree with TRBD1. J lost 5 bases, V lost 10 bases, and 7 bases had no gene match. Germline V gives CDR1 MDHEN, CDR2 SYDVKM. The CDR3 has 12 amino acids. CDR3 sequence reads: CATSGTVYGYTF. The DNA of the CDR3 is TGTGCCACCTCCGGGACAGTTTATGGCTACACCTTC.

This chain links TRBV5-1 with TRBJ2-3; TRBD2 matches at 7 bases. V shed 2 bases, J shed 3 bases, and the junction held 6 bases outside the gene matches. The CDR3 has 15 amino acids. CDR1 and CDR2 (germline): SGHRS, YFSETQ. CDR3: CASSFGRRSTDTQYF. CDR3 nucleotides: TGCGCCAGCAGCTTCGGGAGGCGGTCAACAGATACGCAGTATTTT.

This clonotype was counted only a few times. The genes are TRBV28 and TRBJ1-2; 9 nucleotides agree with TRBD1. The germline V gene has CDR1 MDHEN and CDR2 SYDVKM. V dropped 5 bases and J dropped 7; count of bases not matched to a gene: 11. There are 15 residues in the CDR3. CDR3 amino acids: CASSRTDRGGGGYTF. CDR3 nucleotides: TGTGCCAGCAGTCGAACGGACAGGGGCGGTGGTGGCTACACCTTC.

This clonotype was seen a few times. J is TRBJ2-6 and V is TRBV7-2; a weak D match, TRBD2 (5 bases). The germline V gene has CDR1 SGHTA and CDR2 FQGNSA. The CDR3 loop spans 16 amino acids. The V gene lost 7 bases and the J gene lost 0 bases, with 13 bases spanning the gap. The CDR3 region has the DNA TGTGCCAGCACCCAGGCTCGGGGCTCTGGGGCCAACGTCCTGACTTTC. This gives the protein CASTQARGSGANVLTF.

This clonotype came up a few times. The rearrangement uses TRBV6-5 and TRBJ1-4, with unresolved D. Germline loops: CDR1 MNHEY, CDR2 SVGAGI. The CDR3 runs to 16 residues. V dropped 7 bases and J dropped 8 bases, with 23 bases sitting between them. CDR3 coding DNA: TGTGCCAGCATCGGAAGGACTCCCAAGCGTGGGGAAAAACTGTTTTTT. This sequence encodes CASIGRTPKRGEKLFF.

Details on this clonotype: This may be a read error: a much more frequent sequence differs by one nucleotide. The chain joins TRBV12-3 or TRBV12-4 to TRBJ2-1, with TRBD2 matching over 7 bases. V shed 8 bases, J shed 0 bases, and the junction held 4 bases outside the gene matches. This CDR3 is 14 amino acids long. The CDR3 loop reads CASECGSSYNEQFF. DNA of the CDR3: TGTGCCAGCGAATGCGGGAGCTCCTACAATGAGCAGTTCTTC.

The V call is TRBV12-3 or TRBV12-4, the J call TRBJ2-3; D gene uncertain. This CDR3 is 18 amino acids long. V shed 10 bases and J shed 0 bases, with 26 bases lying between them. As DNA, the CDR3 is TGTGCCACCCTAAAGGGCCCCGCGCTCAGGCCTAGCACAGATACGCAGTATTTT. Encoded protein: CATLKGPALRPSTDTQYF.

This sequence joins TRBV11-2 and TRBJ2-1; unclear D gene. The CDR3 runs to 14 residues. Germline CDR1 reads SGHAT; CDR2 reads FQNNGV. The V and J ends lost 5 bases and 8 bases respectively, with 16 bases between them. The CDR3 region is CASSSRNGWYEQFF. CDR3 DNA: TGTGCCAGCAGCAGCAGGAATGGTTGGTATGAGCAGTTCTTC.

The V and J genes are TRBV20-1 and TRBJ2-6, with D unclear. Germline-derived CDR1 and CDR2 are DFQATT and SNEGSKA (reference sequence). V was clipped by 4 bases and J by 0 bases, with 4 bases between them. This CDR3 has 13 residues. CDR3 DNA: TGCAGTGCTATGTCCTCTGGGGCCAACGTCCTGACTTTC. Protein sequence: CSAMSSGANVLTF.

Worth noting for this clonotype: One end of the junction varies from germline; a read error may be responsible. The rearrangement uses TRBV5-1 and TRBJ1-2; D is ambiguous. Germline assignment: CDR1 SGHRS and CDR2 YFSETQ. The CDR3 has 13 amino acids. CDR3 DNA: TGCGCCAGCAGCCCAGAGGACTACTATGACTACACCTTC. Encoded protein: CASSPEDYYDYTF. Together with reference TRBV5-1 and TRBJ1-2, the CDR3 gives the full variable domain: KAGVTQTPRYLIKTRGQQVTLSCSPISGHRSVSWYQQTPGQGLQFLFEYFSETQRNKGNFPGRFSGRQFSNSRSEMNVSTLELGDSALYLCASSPEDYYDYTFGSGTRLTVV.

Only a few counts were recorded for this clonotype. A much larger clonotype is one base distant, so this may be a read error. The rearrangement uses TRBV24-1 and TRBJ2-3, with unresolved D. The CDR3 runs 13 residues. Germline CDR1 and CDR2: KGHDR and SFDVKD. V lost 7 bases and J 1 base, leaving 8 bases between the germline ends. CDR3 residues: CATSRHGTDTQYF. The CDR3 bases are TGTGCCACCAGCCGACACGGCACAGATACGCAGTATTTT.

This clonotype turned up a few times. V gene TRBV7-8 combines with J gene TRBJ2-5, with 7 bases fitting TRBD1. The CDR3 is 13 amino acids. Germline CDR1 reads SGHVS; CDR2 reads FQNEAQ. CDR3 in amino acids: CADRVWDLETQYF. The CDR3 DNA reads as TGTGCAGACAGGGTTTGGGATTTGGAGACCCAGTACTTC.

This clonotype was observed a few times. V usage is TRBV9 and J usage is TRBJ2-1; 12 bases fit TRBD1. In germline, CDR1 is SGDLS, CDR2 YYNGEE. V was clipped by 3 bases and J by 5 bases; unmatched bases: 6. The CDR3 runs to 16 residues. The CDR3 sequence is CASSGTGTGGNNEQFF. The DNA for the CDR3 is TGTGCCAGCAGCGGAACCGGGACAGGGGGCAACAATGAGCAGTTCTTC.

This clonotype was observed a handful of times. This chain links TRBV7-8 with TRBJ2-4; D remains unclear. This CDR3 has 12 amino acids. V lost 1 base and J 14 bases, leaving 12 bases between the germline ends. Germline lookup yields CDR1 SGHVS and CDR2 FQNEAQ. The CDR3 region has the DNA TGTGCCAGCAGCTTAGGCCAGACAACTAAGTACTTC. The encoded protein is CASSLGQTTKYF.